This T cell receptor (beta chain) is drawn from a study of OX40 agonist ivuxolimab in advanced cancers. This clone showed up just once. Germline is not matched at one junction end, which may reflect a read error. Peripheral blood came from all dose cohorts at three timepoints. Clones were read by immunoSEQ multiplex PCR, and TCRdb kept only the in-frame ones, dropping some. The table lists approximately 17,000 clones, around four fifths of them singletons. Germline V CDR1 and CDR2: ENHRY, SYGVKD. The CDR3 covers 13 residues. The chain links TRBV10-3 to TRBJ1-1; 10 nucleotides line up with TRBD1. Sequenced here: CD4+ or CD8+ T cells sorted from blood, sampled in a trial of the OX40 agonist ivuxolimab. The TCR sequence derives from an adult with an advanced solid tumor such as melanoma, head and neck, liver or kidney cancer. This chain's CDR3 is CAIGDRGRTEAFF. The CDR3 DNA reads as TGTGCCATCGGTGACAGGGGGCGAACTGAAGCTTTCTTT.